This entry lists 14 T cell receptor beta chains sequenced from one sample in a study of blood T cell repertoires in COVID-19. Produced via immunoSEQ multiplex PCR; TCRdb's table is partial and in-frame only. Among around 200,000 clones listed, roughly 90% were seen once. What was sequenced was peripheral blood. The receptors shown here come from a man between 65 and 85 years old with active or convalescent COVID-19.

The chain recombines TRBV27 with TRBJ2-1, with D unclear. The CDR3 sequence is 13 residues long. Trimming cost V 5 bases and J 8 bases, with 13 bases left between them. CDR1 MNHEY and CDR2 SMNVEV come from the germline V gene (reference sequence). CDR3 amino acids: CASSPVLFYEQFF. The CDR3 region has the DNA TGTGCCAGCAGTCCTGTGTTATTCTATGAGCAGTTCTTC.

The V call is TRBV29-1, the J call TRBJ2-1; D is possibly TRBD2 (7 bases). V lost 4 bases and J 15 bases, leaving 16 bases between the germline ends. CDR3 length: 11 residues. The germline gives CDR1 SQVTM, CDR2 ANQGSEA. CDR3 nucleotides: TGCAGCGTTGCGGGGGGCGGCAGTGGGTTCTTC. This gives the protein CSVAGGGSGFF.

V is TRBV7-8 and J is TRBJ1-2, with 8 bases matching TRBD1. Germline CDR1 reads SGHVS; CDR2 reads FQNEAQ. The V gene end was trimmed by 2 bases and the J gene end by 4 bases; junction bases not matched to a gene: 6. This CDR3 region has 15 residues. The CDR3 is CASSLMTGESYGYTF. CDR3 DNA sequence: TGTGCCAGCAGCTTAATGACAGGGGAGAGCTATGGCTACACCTTC.

CDR3 in DNA: TGTGCCAGCAGTGAAGGCCCGGGACAGGGTTACGAGCAGTACTTC. Its translation: CASSEGPGQGYEQYF. V is TRBV2 and J is TRBJ2-7; 9 bases are shared with TRBD1. Germline V gene data show CDR1 as SNHLY and CDR2 as FYNNEI. CDR3 length: 15 residues. V dropped 1 base and J dropped 4; count of bases not matched to a gene: 5.

This clone showed up just a few times. V gene TRBV25-1 combines with J gene TRBJ1-2; tentative D call: TRBD1 (6 bases). Trimming pared 0 bases from V and 7 bases from J, leaving 9 bases between. CDR3 length: 13 residues. Germline V gives CDR1 MGHDK, CDR2 SYGVNS. CDR3: CASSEYVGAGYTF. CDR3 sequence (DNA): TGTGCCAGCAGTGAATATGTGGGGGCTGGCTACACCTTC.

The chain joins TRBV24-1 to TRBJ2-5, with 9 nucleotides matching TRBD1. CDR3 size: 15 residues. V lost 4 bases and J lost 5; bases outside the gene matches: 7. Germline CDR1 KGHDR, CDR2 SFDVKD. As DNA, the CDR3 is TGTGCCACCAGTGAAAACAGGGGGCTTGGGGAGACCCAGTACTTC. This translates into CATSENRGLGETQYF.

This clone showed up just once. The V call is TRBV7-9, the J call TRBJ1-1; perhaps TRBD1 as D (5 bases). Germline CDR1 reads SEHNR; CDR2 reads FQNEAQ (reference sequence). The CDR3 is 14 amino acids. V shed 5 bases and J shed 3 bases, with 13 bases lying between them. CDR3 nucleotide sequence: TGTGCCAGCAGCCAAAGGGGCGCAGACACTGAAGCTTTCTTT. This gives the protein CASSQRGADTEAFF.

This chain joins TRBV6-5 and TRBJ1-3, with D tentatively TRBD1 (6 bases). The germline V and J ends were trimmed by 4 bases and 0 bases, with 10 bases remaining between them. The CDR3 spans 15 residues. In germline, CDR1 is MNHEY, CDR2 SVGAGI. The CDR3 here is CASSFGQLSGNTIYF. CDR3 nucleotide sequence: TGTGCCAGCAGTTTCGGACAGCTCTCTGGAAACACCATATATTTT.

CDR3 nucleotides: TGTGCCAGCAGCGTAGGAGGGGGGGCGAATATGAACACTGAAGCTTTCTTT. This sequence encodes CASSVGGGANMNTEAFF. The V and J genes are TRBV9 and TRBJ1-1, with TRBD1 as a possible D gene (6 bases). Germline-derived CDR1 and CDR2 are SGDLS and YYNGEE. This CDR3 is built from 17 residues. V lost 0 bases to trimming and J lost 0 bases, with 15 bases between them. Filled out from reference TRBV9 and TRBJ1-1, the complete variable domain reads DSGVTQTPKHLITATGQRVTLRCSPRSGDLSVYWYQQSLDQGLQFLIQYYNGEERAKGNILERFSAQQFPDLHSELNLSSLELGDSALYFCASSVGGGANMNTEAFFGQGTRLTVV.

This sequence joins TRBV2 and TRBJ1-5; 7 bases match TRBD1. The CDR3 covers 15 residues. Per the germline V gene, CDR1 is SNHLY and CDR2 is FYNNEI. Trimming cost V 4 bases and J 0 bases; bases outside gene matches: 3. CDR3 protein: CASSGQGLSNQPQHF. In DNA form, the CDR3 reads TGTGCCAGCAGTGGACAGGGTCTTAGCAATCAGCCCCAGCATTTT. The full variable domain, with the rest looked up from reference TRBV2 and TRBJ1-5, is EPEVTQTPSHQVTQMGQEVILRCVPISNHLYFYWYRQILGQKVEFLVSFYNNEISEKSEIFDDQFSVERPDGSNFTLKIRSTKLEDSAMYFCASSGQGLSNQPQHFGDGTRLSIL.

This clone was seen a handful of times. The V and J genes are TRBV5-4 and TRBJ2-3; 9 bases are shared with TRBD2. Trimming cost V 3 bases and J 0 bases; bases outside gene matches: 8. The CDR3 runs to 17 residues. The germline CDR1 and CDR2 sequences are SGHNT and YYREEE (reference sequence). As DNA, the CDR3 is TGTGCCAGCAGCTGGGCAGCGGGAGGCCCCAGCACAGATACGCAGTATTTT. Encoded protein: CASSWAAGGPSTDTQYF. Looking up the rest from reference TRBV5-4 and TRBJ2-3 gives the full variable domain: ETGVTQSPTHLIKTRGQQVTLRCSSQSGHNTVSWYQQALGQGPQFIFQYYREEENGRGNFPPRFSGLQFPNYSSELNVNALELDDSALYLCASSWAAGGPSTDTQYFGPGTRLTVL.

The rearrangement links TRBV5-1 to TRBJ2-2, with TRBD2 matching over 7 bases. The CDR3 spans 16 residues. The J segment lost 4 bases and the V segment lost 4 bases, leaving 10 bases of the junction unmatched. Per germline, CDR1 SGHRS and CDR2 YFSETQ. The CDR3 DNA reads TGCGCCAGCAGCGATCGACTAGCTGTGATCACCGGGGAGCTGTTTTTT. Amino acid sequence: CASSDRLAVITGELFF.

The rearrangement joins TRBV3-1 (or the pseudogene TRBV3-2) to TRBJ1-5, with D possibly being TRBD1 (5 bases). The CDR3 is 14 amino acids. Germline CDR1 and CDR2: LGHDT and YNNKEL (reference sequence). V gave up 4 bases and J gave up 7 bases, with 14 bases separating them. In DNA, the CDR3 is TGTGCCAGCAGCCCGGCAGGGTCTGGGCAGCCCCAGCATTTT. Residues: CASSPAGSGQPQHF.

J is TRBJ1-2 and V is TRBV5-4; D possibly corresponds to TRBD1 (6 bases). The CDR3 sequence is 14 residues long. Germline-derived CDR1 and CDR2 are SGHNT and YYREEE (reference sequence). V lost 3 bases and J 0 bases, leaving 9 bases between the germline ends. CDR3 loop: CASSSGTPNYGYTF. The CDR3 nucleotides read TGTGCCAGCAGCTCAGGGACACCTAACTATGGCTACACCTTC.